This TCR beta chain was recorded in a study of cytomegalovirus exposure and HLA in healthy donors. In the study overall: Early released data comprised approximately 85 million unique TCRs from HLA-typed donors. Study outcomes and limitations: Across donors, presence/absence analyses took sequencing depth to be roughly uniform.

PCR used 60 Vbeta primers and 13 Jbeta primers. Here immunoSEQ multiplex PCR was the method, and the copy in TCRdb shows in-frame clones only, minus some. The sample holds 150,000 to 250,000 clones, around 80% seen once. This clone turned up a few times. Antigen specificity is unknown. The study sampled nominally healthy donors, though unrecorded immune exposures were likely. Germline V gene sequence: CDR1 MDHEN, CDR2 SYDVKM. Trimming removed 2 bases from V and 2 bases from J; junction bases left unmatched: 3. There are 14 residues in the CDR3. The receptor comes from a man aged 30 to 39 in good health and CMV-seronegative. Sequenced sample: PBMCs. The rearrangement uses TRBV28 and TRBJ2-7; 7 bases map to TRBD1. The CDR3 bases are TGTGCCAGCAGTTTAGCGCAGGGGGCCTACGAGCAGTACTTC. Its protein is CASSLAQGAYEQYF.